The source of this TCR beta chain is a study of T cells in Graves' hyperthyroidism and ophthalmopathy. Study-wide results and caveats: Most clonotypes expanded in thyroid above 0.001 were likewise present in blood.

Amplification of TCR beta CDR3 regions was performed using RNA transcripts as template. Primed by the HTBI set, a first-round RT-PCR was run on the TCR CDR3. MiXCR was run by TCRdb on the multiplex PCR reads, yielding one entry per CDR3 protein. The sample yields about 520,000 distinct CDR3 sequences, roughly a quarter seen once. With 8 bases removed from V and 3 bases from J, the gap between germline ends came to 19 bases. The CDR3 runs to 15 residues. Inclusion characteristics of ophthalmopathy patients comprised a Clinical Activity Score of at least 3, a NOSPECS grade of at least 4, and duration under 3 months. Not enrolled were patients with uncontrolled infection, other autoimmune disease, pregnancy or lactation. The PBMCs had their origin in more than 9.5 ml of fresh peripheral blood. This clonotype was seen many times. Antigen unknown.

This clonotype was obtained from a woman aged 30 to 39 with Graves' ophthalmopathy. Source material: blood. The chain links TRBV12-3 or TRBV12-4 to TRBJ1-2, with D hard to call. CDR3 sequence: CASAKVGRPDYGYTF. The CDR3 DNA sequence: TGTGCCAGCGCTAAGGTCGGGCGACCAGACTATGGCTACACCTTC.